This section outlines one TCR beta chain sequence together with its context. The authors ran a second PCR of roughly 6 to 12 cycles using a sample-barcoded 5' primer and a J-beta primer mix. TCRdb fed the 5' RACE reads into MiXCR, producing one record per CDR3 protein. Of about 1.8 million distinct CDR3 sequences listed, 40% to 55% were seen once; the top ten hold less than 2.5%. CDR3 length: 15 residues. V shed 1 base, J shed 8 bases, and the junction held 9 bases outside the gene matches. CDR1 and CDR2 from the germline V gene are DFQATT and SNEGSKA (reference sequence). Total RNA was isolated from each sample in quantities of at least 6 micrograms. This specimen belongs to a study of blood T cells in healthy people across ages.

The chain links TRBV20-1 to TRBJ1-2, with 11 bases identical to TRBD1. The clonotype was recovered from a woman aged 40 to 49 in good health. Input material: blood. The CDR3 is CSARAQDRGLRGYTF. DNA for the CDR3: TGCAGTGCTAGAGCGCAGGACAGGGGGCTCCGAGGCTACACCTTC.